The 20 T cell receptor beta chains in this list originate from one sample, sequenced in a study of PD-1 blockade in classical Hodgkin lymphoma. Patients all relapsed after autologous stem cell transplantation, and there was variation in brentuximab vedotin exposure. The protocol was immunoSEQ multiplex PCR, while the TCRdb copy is restricted to in-frame clones and leaves out a portion. The sample holds approximately 59,000 clones; approximately 90% are singletons and the top ten take more than 9%. Sequencing was performed on peripheral blood mononuclear cells (PBMCs), taken before the second cycle of nivolumab. These TCRs come from a human donor with classical Hodgkin lymphoma.

V is TRBV9 and J is TRBJ2-1; 7 bases are a match to TRBD1. V lost 3 bases and J lost 2; bases outside the gene matches: 2. The germline V gene encodes CDR1 SGDLS and CDR2 YYNGEE. The length of the CDR3 is 14 residues. The CDR3 region is CASSETGPYNEQFF. CDR3 sequence (DNA): TGTGCCAGCAGCGAGACAGGGCCCTACAATGAGCAGTTCTTC.

The J gene is TRBJ1-5, the V gene TRBV2; TRBD1 agrees at 9 bases. CDR1 and CDR2 (germline): SNHLY, FYNNEI. The length of the CDR3 is 13 residues. Unmatched junction bases numbered 3, after V lost 6 bases and J lost 6 bases. The CDR3 protein is CASRGTGIQPQHF. The CDR3 nucleotides read TGTGCCAGCAGGGGGACAGGGATTCAGCCCCAGCATTTT.

The chain couples TRBV10-2 to TRBJ2-5; D is unresolved. The CDR3 is 10 amino acids. Trimming removed 6 bases from V and 2 bases from J, with 1 base in between. Germline CDR1 WSHSY, CDR2 SAAADI. CDR3: CASRQETQYF. The CDR3 DNA reads as TGCGCCAGCAGACAAGAGACCCAGTACTTC.

The chain combines TRBV5-5 with TRBJ1-1; D is ambiguous. Germline CDR1 is SGHKS and CDR2 is YYEKEE (reference sequence). The CDR3 runs to 13 residues. Trimming left V 4 bases short and J 0 bases short, with 7 bases between. CDR3 sequence: CASSPGMNTEAFF. CDR3 bases: TGTGCCAGCAGCCCCGGGATGAACACTGAAGCTTTCTTT.

The chain recombines TRBV5-4 with TRBJ2-5, with unresolved D. Germline CDR1 reads SGHNT; CDR2 reads YYREEE (reference sequence). The CDR3 consists of 15 residues. Trimming cost V 0 bases and J 5 bases, with 14 bases left between them. The chain's CDR3 is CASSLEESSWETQYF. DNA for the CDR3: TGTGCCAGCAGCTTGGAGGAGTCTAGTTGGGAGACCCAGTACTTC.

This sequence joins TRBV21-1 and TRBJ2-5; the table gives TRBD1 as D, unverified against the DNA. TRBV21-1 is shown as a pseudogene. The CDR3 is 13 residues long. CDR3 bases: TGTGCCAGCAGCAAAAAGGGGCGGGAGACCCAGTACTTC. It yields the protein CASSKKGRETQYF.

This clone has just one count. The chain couples TRBV5-6 to TRBJ1-4; possible D gene TRBD1, 5 bases. The CDR3 length is 14 residues. Germline V CDR1 and CDR2: SGHDT, YYEEEE. V was pared by 4 bases and J by 8 bases, with 15 bases between. The CDR3 loop is CASSPGTGEEKLFF. Written as DNA, the CDR3 is TGTGCCAGCAGCCCTGGGACCGGTGAAGAAAAACTGTTTTTT.

This clone was recorded once. Additional DNA sequences in this sample encode the identical CDR3. The V call is TRBV5-1, the J call TRBJ1-5; no firm D call. Per germline, CDR1 SGHRS and CDR2 YFSETQ. Trimming left V 0 bases short and J 1 base short, with 2 bases between. This CDR3 is built from 13 residues. The CDR3 loop is CASSLDSNQPQHF. The DNA for the CDR3 is TGCGCCAGCAGCTTGGACAGCAATCAGCCCCAGCATTTT.

The V and J genes are TRBV7-3 and TRBJ1-1, with D maybe TRBD1 (5 bases). The CDR3 is 15 amino acids. Germline V CDR1 and CDR2: SGHTA, FQGTGA. The V and J ends lost 5 bases and 6 bases respectively, with 19 bases between them. The CDR3 protein is CASSPLGGGVAEAFF. As DNA, the CDR3 is TGTGCCAGCAGCCCCCTAGGTGGGGGGGTCGCTGAAGCTTTCTTT. Full variable domain (remainder filled in from reference TRBV7-3 and TRBJ1-1): GAGVSQTPSNKVTEKGKYVELRCDPISGHTALYWYRQSLGQGPEFLIYFQGTGAADDSGLPNDRFFAVRPEGSVSTLKIQRTERGDSAVYLCASSPLGGGVAEAFFGQGTRLTVV.

V is TRBV7-9 and J is TRBJ1-5, with 7 bases that match TRBD1. CDR1 is SEHNR and CDR2 is FQNEAQ in the germline V gene (reference sequence). J gave up 7 bases and V 1 base, and 4 bases lay outside the gene matches. The CDR3 sequence is 14 residues long. In nucleotides, the CDR3 is TGTGCCAGCAGCTTAGGACAGGGAACGCAGCCCCAGCATTTT. Protein: CASSLGQGTQPQHF.

In its sample, this clone was seen once. The V and J genes are TRBV19 and TRBJ1-5; TRBD1 agrees at 12 bases. The trim removed 6 bases at V and 5 bases at J, leaving 11 bases unmatched. CDR1 and CDR2 (germline): LNHDA, SQIVND (reference sequence). The CDR3 is 17 amino acids. This CDR3 reads CASSKEPGQGAYQPQHF. CDR3 in DNA: TGTGCCAGTAGCAAGGAACCGGGACAGGGGGCCTATCAGCCCCAGCATTTT.

The chain couples TRBV28 to TRBJ2-5, with D possibly matching TRBD1 (6 bases). This CDR3 comprises 14 residues. Germline V gene sequence: CDR1 MDHEN, CDR2 SYDVKM. V gave up 2 bases and J gave up 2 bases, with 9 bases separating them. CDR3 bases: TGTGCCAGCAGTTTACGCCAGGGGCAAGAGACCCAGTACTTC. Protein sequence: CASSLRQGQETQYF.

The chain recombines TRBV27 with TRBJ1-2, with a weak D call TRBD1 (6 bases). V was cut by 2 bases and J by 6 bases, with 13 bases left in between. CDR3 length: 14 residues. Looked up from germline, CDR1 is MNHEY and CDR2 is SMNVEV (reference sequence). The CDR3 region is CASSLLERGNGYTF. Written as DNA, the CDR3 is TGTGCCAGCAGTTTACTTGAGAGGGGGAATGGCTACACCTTC.

This rearrangement joins TRBV5-1 to TRBJ2-6, with TRBD1 matching 9 bases. The junction had 7 bases not matched to a gene; V was cut back by 0 bases and J by 0 bases. This CDR3 has 19 residues. Germline CDR1 and CDR2: SGHRS and YFSETQ. CDR3: CASSLATGGSLSGANVLTF. In DNA form, the CDR3 reads TGCGCCAGCAGCTTGGCGACAGGGGGGTCCCTCTCTGGGGCCAACGTCCTGACTTTC.

The rearrangement uses TRBV12-1 and TRBJ2-7. TRBV12-1 is recorded as a pseudogene. This CDR3 has 15 amino acids. The CDR3 region is CASSLTELTSYEQYF. In DNA form, the CDR3 reads TGTGCCAGCAGCCTCACGGAATTGACCTCCTACGAGCAGTACTTC.

V and J are TRBV29-1 and TRBJ2-1; possible D gene TRBD2, 6 bases. The length of the CDR3 is 13 residues. Per the germline V gene, CDR1 is SQVTM and CDR2 is ANQGSEA. Trimming took off 6 bases at V and 4 bases at J, with 13 bases between the two ends. In nucleotides, the CDR3 is TGCAGCGTCCCGGGACTGGTTTACAATGAGCAGTTCTTC. Translation: CSVPGLVYNEQFF.

The V call is TRBV4-3, the J call TRBJ2-1; 12 nucleotides line up with TRBD2. The germline CDR1 and CDR2 sequences are LGHNA and YSLEER. CDR3 length equals 16 residues. V gave up 2 bases and J gave up 10 bases; unmatched junction bases: 9. CDR3 protein: CASSQTRLAGAFEQFF. As DNA, the CDR3 is TGCGCCAGCAGCCAAACGAGACTAGCGGGAGCTTTCGAGCAGTTCTTC.

The V and J genes are TRBV29-1 and TRBJ2-1, with 10 bases lining up with TRBD1. The CDR3 length is 12 residues. Germline V gene data show CDR1 as SQVTM and CDR2 as ANQGSEA. J was trimmed by 6 bases and V by 7 bases; bases with no gene match: 3. CDR3: CSGDRGVNEQFF. Written as DNA, the CDR3 is TGCAGCGGGGACAGGGGAGTCAATGAGCAGTTCTTC.

This clone was seen more than once but under ten times. The chain is built from TRBV20-1 and TRBJ2-5; perhaps TRBD1 as D (6 bases). Germline-derived CDR1 and CDR2 are DFQATT and SNEGSKA (reference sequence). The CDR3 is made up of 11 amino acids. Trimming took off 7 bases at V and 6 bases at J, with 12 bases between the two ends. The CDR3 DNA sequence: TGCAGTGGGGGGCCCGGACAGACCCAGTACTTC. It is translated as CSGGPGQTQYF.

The chain is built from TRBV12-1 and TRBJ2-1; no check of the table's D call, TRBD2, against the DNA was made. TRBV12-1 is an annotated pseudogene. The CDR3 has 15 amino acids. The CDR3 DNA reads as TGTGCCAGCAGCTTTGGGAGTGGCTTCTACAATGAGCAGTTCTTC. This encodes CASSFGSGFYNEQFF.